These T cell receptor beta chains were read from a single sample in a study of T cell responses to AZD1222 COVID-19 vaccine. Data came from immunoSEQ multiplex PCR; TCRdb stores just in-frame clones and leaves some out. Of under 300,000 clones listed, roughly 93% are singletons. Material: peripheral blood, obtained on day 0 of AZD1222 vaccination. The origin of the receptors is an adult in good health. Both conserved end residues are part of each CDR3. Each record gives: CDR3 length, J gene, clone size, D gene, V gene, CDR3 DNA, CDR3 protein. D genes are given only for firm matches. The size field is filled for only some rows; it gives once, few, many or a size class.

cdr3_length: 15
j_call: TRBJ1-6
clone_size: NA
d_call: TRBD1
v_call: TRBV5-1
cdr3_nt: TGCGCCAGCAGCCCGGGACAGGGCGAAGTTTGGGCCCTCCACTTT
cdr3_aa: CASSPGQGEVWALHF

cdr3_length: 16
j_call: TRBJ1-1
clone_size: NA
d_call: TRBD1
v_call: TRBV5-1
cdr3_nt: TGCGCCAGCAGCGCAATCCCAGGGACAGGGGGGCCCGAAGCTTTCTTT
cdr3_aa: CASSAIPGTGGPEAFF

cdr3_length: 15
j_call: TRBJ1-4
clone_size: NA
d_call: TRBD1
v_call: TRBV24-1
cdr3_nt: TGTGCCACCCTCGAAGTAGACAGGGTGAATGAAAAACTGTTTTTT
cdr3_aa: CATLEVDRVNEKLFF

cdr3_length: 14
j_call: TRBJ2-1
clone_size: NA
d_call: NA
v_call: TRBV27
cdr3_nt: TGTGCCAGCAACTTAAGGGACTCCAACAATGAGCAGTTCTTC
cdr3_aa: CASNLRDSNNEQFF

cdr3_length: 16
j_call: TRBJ1-4
clone_size: NA
d_call: NA
v_call: TRBV3-1/TRBV3-2
cdr3_nt: TGTGCCAGCAGCCTATTCGTCGGGGCAACTAATGAAAAACTGTTTTTT
cdr3_aa: CASSLFVGATNEKLFF

cdr3_length: 15
j_call: TRBJ2-6
clone_size: NA
d_call: NA
v_call: TRBV7-3
cdr3_nt: TGTGCCAGCAGCTTAGGGGACGTGGGGGCCAACGTCCTGACTTTC
cdr3_aa: CASSLGDVGANVLTF

cdr3_length: 11
j_call: TRBJ1-2
clone_size: once
d_call: NA
v_call: TRBV27
cdr3_nt: TGTGCCAGCAGTTTAGACTATGGCTACACCTTC
cdr3_aa: CASSLDYGYTF

cdr3_length: 13
j_call: TRBJ1-5
clone_size: NA
d_call: NA
v_call: TRBV7-8
cdr3_nt: TGTGCCAGCAGCTCAGGGTCCGGTCAGCCCCAGCATTTT
cdr3_aa: CASSSGSGQPQHF

cdr3_length: 13
j_call: TRBJ1-5
clone_size: NA
d_call: NA
v_call: TRBV19
cdr3_nt: TGTGCCAGTAGTATAGTCGCGGATCAGCCCCAGCATTTT
cdr3_aa: CASSIVADQPQHF

cdr3_length: 15
j_call: TRBJ2-1
clone_size: NA
d_call: NA
v_call: TRBV9
cdr3_nt: TGTGCCAGCAGCGTAGCTGGCGGTTCCTACAATGAGCAGTTCTTC
cdr3_aa: CASSVAGGSYNEQFF

cdr3_length: 12
j_call: TRBJ2-1
clone_size: NA
d_call: NA
v_call: TRBV28
cdr3_nt: TGTGCCAGCCTACTTGACAACAATGAGCAGTTCTTC
cdr3_aa: CASLLDNNEQFF

cdr3_length: 11
j_call: TRBJ2-1
clone_size: once
d_call: NA
v_call: TRBV6-2/TRBV6-3
cdr3_nt: TGTGCCAGCAGTTACGGGAATGAGCAGTTCTTC
cdr3_aa: CASSYGNEQFF

cdr3_length: 15
j_call: TRBJ2-7
clone_size: NA
d_call: NA
v_call: TRBV4-3
cdr3_nt: TGCGCCAGCAGCCGGGGAGGTTCCCAAAATTACGAGCAGTACTTC
cdr3_aa: CASSRGGSQNYEQYF

cdr3_length: 14
j_call: TRBJ1-1
clone_size: once
d_call: NA
v_call: TRBV28
cdr3_nt: TGTGCCAGCAGTTCGGTCTCCGGCAGCACTGAAGCTTTCTTT
cdr3_aa: CASSSVSGSTEAFF

cdr3_length: 14
j_call: TRBJ2-7
clone_size: once
d_call: TRBD1
v_call: TRBV7-9
cdr3_nt: TGTGCCAGCAGTCCGACAGGGACCCGCTACGCGCAGTACTTC
cdr3_aa: CASSPTGTRYAQYF

cdr3_length: 13
j_call: TRBJ1-1
clone_size: NA
d_call: NA
v_call: TRBV11-3
cdr3_nt: TGTGCCAGCAGCCGGGGGAGGGACACTGAAGCTTTCTTT
cdr3_aa: CASSRGRDTEAFF

cdr3_length: 16
j_call: TRBJ2-5
clone_size: NA
d_call: TRBD1
v_call: TRBV7-2
cdr3_nt: TGTGCCAGCAGCTTAGTTTGGACAGGGGGCAGGGAGACCCAGTACTTC
cdr3_aa: CASSLVWTGGRETQYF

cdr3_length: 14
j_call: TRBJ2-7
clone_size: NA
d_call: NA
v_call: TRBV6-5
cdr3_nt: TGTGCCAGCAGACGGGACTCGATCACCTACGAGCAGTACTTC
cdr3_aa: CASRRDSITYEQYF

cdr3_length: 15
j_call: TRBJ2-3
clone_size: NA
d_call: NA
v_call: TRBV21-1
cdr3_nt: TGTGCCAGCAGCAAAGAGGCTGGGGGGCCAGATACGCAGTATTTT
cdr3_aa: CASSKEAGGPDTQYF

cdr3_length: 15
j_call: TRBJ2-4
clone_size: NA
d_call: NA
v_call: TRBV28
cdr3_nt: TGTGCCAGCAGCCAAGGGGGGATATCCAAAAACATTCAGTACTTC
cdr3_aa: CASSQGGISKNIQYF

cdr3_length: 15
j_call: TRBJ2-5
clone_size: NA
d_call: TRBD2
v_call: TRBV6-5
cdr3_nt: TGTGCCAGCAGTTCTAGCGGGATTAAGACAGAGACCCAGTACTTC
cdr3_aa: CASSSSGIKTETQYF

cdr3_length: 13
j_call: TRBJ1-1
clone_size: NA
d_call: NA
v_call: TRBV5-1
cdr3_nt: TGCGCCAGCAGCTTGTATTCTGTCACTGAAGCTTTCTTT
cdr3_aa: CASSLYSVTEAFF

cdr3_length: 17
j_call: TRBJ1-4
clone_size: NA
d_call: NA
v_call: TRBV5-4
cdr3_nt: TGTGCCAGCAGCTTGGGGGGATCCGGGACCGCGAATGAAAAACTGTTTTTT
cdr3_aa: CASSLGGSGTANEKLFF

cdr3_length: 15
j_call: TRBJ2-1
clone_size: NA
d_call: TRBD1
v_call: TRBV10-3
cdr3_nt: TGTGCCATCAGCGGTGGGACAGCGAAGGACAATGAGCAGTTCTTC
cdr3_aa: CAISGGTAKDNEQFF

cdr3_length: 12
j_call: TRBJ2-3
clone_size: NA
d_call: NA
v_call: TRBV18
cdr3_nt: TGTGCCAGCTCCCCGCTTGGAGATACGCAGTATTTT
cdr3_aa: CASSPLGDTQYF

cdr3_length: 15
j_call: TRBJ2-5
clone_size: NA
d_call: TRBD1
v_call: TRBV7-7
cdr3_nt: TGTGCTAGCAGCTTATTTCAGGGGGCTTGGGAGACCCAGTACTTC
cdr3_aa: CASSLFQGAWETQYF

cdr3_length: 13
j_call: TRBJ1-6
clone_size: NA
d_call: NA
v_call: TRBV2
cdr3_nt: TGTGCCCCCCGCAAGGATCGGAATTCACCCCTCCACTTT
cdr3_aa: CAPRKDRNSPLHF

cdr3_length: 15
j_call: TRBJ1-5
clone_size: NA
d_call: NA
v_call: TRBV12-2
cdr3_nt: TGTGCAAGTCGCTCGACCTTTTACAGGGATCAGCCCCAGCATTTT
cdr3_aa: CASRSTFYRDQPQHF